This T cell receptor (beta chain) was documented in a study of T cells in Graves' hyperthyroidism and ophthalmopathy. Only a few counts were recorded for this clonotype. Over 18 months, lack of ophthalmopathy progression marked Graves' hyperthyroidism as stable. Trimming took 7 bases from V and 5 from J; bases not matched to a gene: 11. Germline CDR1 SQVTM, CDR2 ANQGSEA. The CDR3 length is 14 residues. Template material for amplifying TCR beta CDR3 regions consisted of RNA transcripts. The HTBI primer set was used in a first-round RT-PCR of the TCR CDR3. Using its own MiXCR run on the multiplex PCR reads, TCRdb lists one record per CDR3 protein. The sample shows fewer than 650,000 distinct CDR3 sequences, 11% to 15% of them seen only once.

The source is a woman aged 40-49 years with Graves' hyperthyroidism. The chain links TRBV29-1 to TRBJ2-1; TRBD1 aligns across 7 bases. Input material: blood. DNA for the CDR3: TGCAGCGGAAGGGGGCAGAACCTCCACAATGAGCAGTTCTTC. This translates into CSGRGQNLHNEQFF.